In its sample, the clone carrying this TCR beta chain was seen a few times. The antigen remains undetermined. TCRdb fed the RACE reads into MiXCR, producing one record per CDR3 protein. The table has more than 95,000 distinct CDR3 sequences, nearly 35% seen once. The sample originates from a study of human T cells and chemical hapten exposure. The length of the CDR3 is 14 residues. Germline V CDR1 and CDR2: SGHRS, YFSETQ. The ends were cut back, 0 bases at V and 0 bases at J, with 6 bases in the middle. General study points: Expanded TCRs were compared with controls, and the expanded TCRs formed significantly more large CDR3 similarity clusters. Donors, who had alopecia, may show an immune response that differs from healthy people's.

Time point defined: patch test 3, about 24 weeks after DPC sensitization. Treatment noted: therapeutic diphenylcyclopropenone sensitization with weekly scalp DPC. The clonotype comes from a man between 35 and 55 years old with alopecia areata. Some clones in this sample may be carry-over from other donors' samples. This rearrangement joins TRBV5-1 to TRBJ2-5; tentative D call: TRBD2 (6 bases). The sample was whole blood, taken in connection with sensitization to the hapten diphenylcyclopropenone (DPC). The CDR3, as DNA: TGCGCCAGCAGCTTGGGGACTAACCAAGAGACCCAGTACTTC. Translation: CASSLGTNQETQYF.